This T cell receptor beta chain was documented in a study of CD4 T cell repertoires in COVID-19 (dated by TCRdb to the early 2020s). Regarding the research as a whole: For cross-reactivity analysis, CFSE-low cells were expanded with IL-2 for over eight days, then relabeled and restimulated with spike proteins from other coronaviruses. Naturally processed CD4+ T cell responses to SARS-CoV-2 spike and nucleoprotein were characterized in COVID-19-recovered individuals, and clonal composition was assessed by TCR Vbeta sequencing. TCR Vbeta repertoire analysis of SARS-CoV-2-reactive T cells was conducted at the subset level in three recovered individuals. Overall study results and their limits: Between 7 and 25% of SARS-CoV-2 clonotypes were also found in SARS-CoV and/or HKU1 spike-stimulated secondary cultures, consistent with cross-reactivity. Several of the most expanded SARS-CoV-2-reactive clonotypes were found to be shared between two or all three memory subsets, suggesting intraclonal diversification.

Memory T cell samples that were not cultured went straight to sequencing right after ex vivo isolation. From peripheral blood mononuclear cells, the researchers isolated CD4+ total memory, central memory, effector memory and circulating T follicular helper cells. Trimmed from V: 0 bases; trimmed from J: 2 bases; junction bases lacking a gene match: 6. From cysteine to phenylalanine, the CDR3 is 16 amino acids long. The entry retains the CDR3 DNA only, 48 bases that are in frame from base 1. The germline V gene yields SGDLS for CDR1 and YYNGEE for CDR2. Concerning this clone: The specificity of this receptor is unknown. No base quality values were provided; no much bigger clone lies one nucleotide off.

The method behind the library was the immunoSEQ multiplex PCR assay. For the original study's pipeline: Repertoire overlap between subsets was quantified using the Chao-Jaccard similarity index and counts of shared clonotypes. The table was pulled from immuneACCESS by TCRdb, which kept in-frame rearrangements only. Such tables lose some clones; where checked, under half of the loss comes from unresolved V genes, and the rest has no known cause. V and J calls and clone size come straight from that table; D and trimming were deduced from the DNA. The sample table holds about 24,000 clones, of which 93% were seen once. Together, the top ten hold 0.66% of the sample.

The sequence is built from TRBV9 and TRBJ2-3, with 7 bases matching TRBD2. This clonotype was obtained from a human donor who had COVID-19. The specimen was circulating follicular helper CD4+ T cells (cTfh) from blood, collected before the COVID-19 pandemic. The intended sense of this specimen's cell subset or site label: circulating T follicular helper cells. Read as DNA, the sequence is TGTGCCAGCAGCGTAGAAACGGGAGGTTACACAGATACGCAGTATTTT. Its coded protein is CASSVETGGYTDTQYF.